These T cell receptor beta chains were read from a single sample in a study of cytomegalovirus exposure and HLA in healthy donors. TCRdb keeps only in-frame clones here, not all; method: immunoSEQ multiplex PCR. The repertoire holds around 130,000 clones, roughly 8.6% seen once, with approximately 6% in the top ten. Sequencing was done on a sample of PBMCs. These receptors were taken from a middle-aged woman in good health and CMV-seropositive. The CDR3 runs from the conserved cysteine through the conserved F or W. The D gene is left open where the match is weak. Expanded clones are given a class, and other clones once, few, many or no size at all.

J: TRBJ2-7; D: TRBD1; size: few; V: TRBV5-1; DNA: TGCGCCAGCAGCCCGCAGGGGGCTACCATGGAGCAGTACTTC; CDR3: CASSPQGATMEQYF
J: TRBJ1-2; D: .; size: .; V: TRBV19; DNA: TGTGCCAGTAGTATAGATCAGGGTCAAGGCTACACCTTC; CDR3: CASSIDQGQGYTF
J: TRBJ1-2; D: TRBD1; size: many; V: TRBV5-8; DNA: TGTGCCAGCAGCCCCCCGACAGGGGAAGATGGCTACACCTTC; CDR3: CASSPPTGEDGYTF
J: TRBJ1-6; D: .; size: few; V: TRBV6-6; DNA: TGTGCCAGCAGGGTGGACAGCTCCTATAATTCACCCCTCCACTTT; CDR3: CASRVDSSYNSPLHF
J: TRBJ2-7; D: .; size: few; V: TRBV18; DNA: TGTGCCAGCTCACCAGGGCACCCTATTAACGAGCAGTACTTC; CDR3: CASSPGHPINEQYF
J: TRBJ2-7; D: .; size: few; V: TRBV11-2; DNA: TGTGCCAGCACCTGGGGCAGGAACTCCTACGAGCAGTACTTC; CDR3: CASTWGRNSYEQYF
J: TRBJ2-3; D: .; size: .; V: TRBV6-5; DNA: TGTGCCAGCAGTTACGTGCGGACAGATACGCAGTATTTT; CDR3: CASSYVRTDTQYF
J: TRBJ2-5; D: .; size: .; V: TRBV27; DNA: TGTGCCAGCAGTCTAGCAGTGGGGGAGACCCAGTACTTC; CDR3: CASSLAVGETQYF
J: TRBJ1-1; D: .; size: .; V: TRBV5-6; DNA: TGTGCCAGCAGCTTCGGAGGGCGAGCTTTCTTT; CDR3: CASSFGGRAFF
J: TRBJ2-1; D: .; size: .; V: TRBV20-1; DNA: TGCAGTGTTCATTATAACAGTGAGCAGTTCTTC; CDR3: CSVHYNSEQFF
J: TRBJ2-1; D: TRBD2; size: few; V: TRBV5-6; DNA: TGTGCCAGCAGCTATCCGGGAGGCGGTGAGCAGTTCTTC; CDR3: CASSYPGGGEQFF
J: TRBJ1-2; D: TRBD1; size: .; V: TRBV5-1; DNA: TGCGCCAGCAGCTTGAGAACAGGGGGCGATGGCTACACCTTC; CDR3: CASSLRTGGDGYTF
J: TRBJ1-4; D: TRBD1; size: few; V: TRBV28; DNA: TGTGCCAGCAGTAGGGACAGTGCAACTAATGAAAAACTGTTTTTT; CDR3: CASSRDSATNEKLFF
J: TRBJ1-2; D: .; size: few; V: TRBV7-2; DNA: TGTGCCAGCAGCTCGGTACTTGGCTATGGCTACACCTTC; CDR3: CASSSVLGYGYTF
J: TRBJ2-7; D: .; size: .; V: TRBV15; DNA: TGTGCCACCAGCGGGGGAGGCGGGGGCAACGAGCAGTACTTC; CDR3: CATSGGGGGNEQYF
J: TRBJ2-2; D: .; size: few; V: TRBV19; DNA: TGTGCCAGTAGTATTGGAAGGAGGGCCGGGGAGCTGTTTTTT; CDR3: CASSIGRRAGELFF
J: TRBJ2-7; D: .; size: few; V: TRBV4-1; DNA: TGCGCCAGCAGCCAAGAGGGGGCCAGCTCCTACGAGCAGTACTTC; CDR3: CASSQEGASSYEQYF
J: TRBJ2-7; D: .; size: few; V: TRBV4-2; DNA: TGTGCCAGCAGCCAAGATTGGGGCGGAAGCCATACATCCTACGAGCAGTACTTC; CDR3: CASSQDWGGSHTSYEQYF
J: TRBJ2-7; D: TRBD1; size: few; V: TRBV5-1; DNA: TGCGCCAGCAGCTCAGACAGGGTTTCGGGCGAGCAGTACTTC; CDR3: CASSSDRVSGEQYF
J: TRBJ1-4; D: TRBD1; size: few; V: TRBV28; DNA: TGTGCCAGCAGCCTTGGTGGACAGGGCTATGTTGAAAAACTGTTTTTT; CDR3: CASSLGGQGYVEKLFF
J: TRBJ2-2; D: .; size: few; V: TRBV10-1; DNA: TGCGCCAGCAGTGAGTCTCACGGGGAGCTGTTTTTT; CDR3: CASSESHGELFF
J: TRBJ1-1; D: .; size: .; V: TRBV11-2; DNA: TGTGCCAGCAGTTCCTCTTGGGCAGGGGCGGGCACTGAAGCTTTCTTT; CDR3: CASSSSWAGAGTEAFF
J: TRBJ1-2; D: .; size: few; V: TRBV5-4; DNA: TGTGCCAGCAGCTCGGACAGCTATGGCTACACCTTC; CDR3: CASSSDSYGYTF
J: TRBJ2-3; D: .; size: .; V: TRBV19; DNA: TGTGCCAGTAGTATAGATCTCGCGGGTACGCAGTATTTT; CDR3: CASSIDLAGTQYF
J: TRBJ1-2; D: .; size: few; V: TRBV9; DNA: TGTGCCAGCAGCGTAGTAGGGGCTGATGGCTACACCTTC; CDR3: CASSVVGADGYTF
J: TRBJ2-1; D: .; size: few; V: TRBV5-1; DNA: TGCGCCAGCAGCGCCGGGACAACTCAATCCTCCTACAATGAGCAGTTCTTC; CDR3: CASSAGTTQSSYNEQFF
J: TRBJ2-3; D: .; size: few; V: TRBV5-6; DNA: TGTGCCAGCAGCTTGGGACGCCGGGGCACAGATACGCAGTATTTT; CDR3: CASSLGRRGTDTQYF
J: TRBJ2-1; D: TRBD2; size: .; V: TRBV6-5; DNA: TGTGCCAGCAGTTACTCCCCCCCGGGACTAGCGGGGGGCCAGTTCTTC; CDR3: CASSYSPPGLAGGQFF
J: TRBJ1-5; D: .; size: .; V: TRBV6-1; DNA: TGTGCCGGCGGGAACGGGGTTTCGCCCCAGCATTTT; CDR3: CAGGNGVSPQHF
J: TRBJ1-1; D: TRBD1; size: .; V: TRBV29-1; DNA: TGCAGCGTACCCCGGACAGGGGCCTGGGGCACTGAAGCTTTCTTT; CDR3: CSVPRTGAWGTEAFF
J: TRBJ1-5; D: .; size: few; V: TRBV6-1; DNA: TGTGCCAGCACCTCGACAAGCAATCAGCCCCAGCATTTT; CDR3: CASTSTSNQPQHF
J: TRBJ1-2; D: .; size: few; V: TRBV6-6; DNA: TGTGCCAGCAACCCCCGGGGGGCTAACTATGGCTACACCTTC; CDR3: CASNPRGANYGYTF
J: TRBJ2-2; D: TRBD1; size: once; V: TRBV27; DNA: TGTGCCAGCAGTCCTGGACAGGGGAGCACCGGGGAGCTGTTTTTT; CDR3: CASSPGQGSTGELFF
J: TRBJ2-3; D: .; size: .; V: TRBV5-1; DNA: TGCGCCAGCAGCCAGGACTCCACAGATACGCAGTATTTT; CDR3: CASSQDSTDTQYF
J: TRBJ1-1; D: .; size: .; V: TRBV29-1; DNA: TGCAGCGTGAGCACAGGGAAGACTGAAGCTTTCTTT; CDR3: CSVSTGKTEAFF
J: TRBJ2-2; D: TRBD1; size: few; V: TRBV5-1; DNA: TGCGCCAGCAGCTTGGGACAGGGGGCTAACACCGGGGAGCTGTTTTTT; CDR3: CASSLGQGANTGELFF
J: TRBJ1-1; D: TRBD1; size: few; V: TRBV11-3; DNA: TGTGCCAGCAGCTTAGGGACAGGGATGAACACTGAAGCTTTCTTT; CDR3: CASSLGTGMNTEAFF
J: TRBJ1-1; D: .; size: .; V: TRBV27; DNA: TGTGCCAGCAGACCCGACACGAACACTGAAGCTTTCTTT; CDR3: CASRPDTNTEAFF
J: TRBJ2-1; D: .; size: few; V: TRBV7-9; DNA: TGTGCCAGCAGCTTAAACGGCGGGAATGAGCAGTTCTTC; CDR3: CASSLNGGNEQFF
J: TRBJ1-2; D: TRBD1; size: few; V: TRBV19; DNA: TGTGCCAGTAGTATAGATTTGAGGGGGCCGAACTATGGCTACACCTTC; CDR3: CASSIDLRGPNYGYTF